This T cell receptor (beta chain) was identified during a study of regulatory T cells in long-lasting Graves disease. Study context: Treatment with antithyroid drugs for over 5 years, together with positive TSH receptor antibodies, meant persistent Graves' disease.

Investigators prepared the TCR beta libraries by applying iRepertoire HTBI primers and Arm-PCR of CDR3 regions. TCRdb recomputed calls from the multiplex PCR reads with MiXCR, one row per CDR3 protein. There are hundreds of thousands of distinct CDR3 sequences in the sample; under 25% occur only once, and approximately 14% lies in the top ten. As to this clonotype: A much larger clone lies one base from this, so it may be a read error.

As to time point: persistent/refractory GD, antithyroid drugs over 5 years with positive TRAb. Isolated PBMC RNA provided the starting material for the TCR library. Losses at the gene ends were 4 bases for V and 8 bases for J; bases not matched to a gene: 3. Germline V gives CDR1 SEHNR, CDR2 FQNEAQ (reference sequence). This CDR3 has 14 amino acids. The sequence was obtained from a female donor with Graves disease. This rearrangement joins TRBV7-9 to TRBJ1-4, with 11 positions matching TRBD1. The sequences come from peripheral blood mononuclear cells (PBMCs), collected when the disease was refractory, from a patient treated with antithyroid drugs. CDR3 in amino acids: CASSWDRGKEKLFF. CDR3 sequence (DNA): TGTGCCAGCAGCTGGGACAGGGGGAAAGAAAAACTGTTTTTT.